This T cell receptor (beta chain) was identified in a study of blood T cells in healthy people across ages. CDR1 and CDR2 from the germline V gene are SGHVS and FQNEAQ. The CDR3 runs 16 residues. V was cut by 1 base and J by 6 bases, with 17 bases left in between. A single count supports this clonotype. As yet, its antigen is unknown. Study-wide findings and caveats: No one knew whether donors had CMV, which possibly confounded expanded clonotype changes.

Through a sample-barcoded 5' primer and a J-beta primer mix, a second PCR was run for roughly 6 to 11 cycles. TCRdb used MiXCR to reprocess the 5' RACE reads, holding one entry per CDR3 protein. Of about 1.8 million distinct CDR3 sequences in the sample, around 48% were seen once. Sequenced: blood. The chain uses TRBV7-8 and TRBJ2-3; D could derive from TRBD1 or TRBD2 (7 bases each). The sequence was obtained from a woman aged 40 to 50 in good health. CDR3 region: CASSLVRQGLSDTQYF. The CDR3 coding sequence is TGTGCCAGCAGCTTAGTCCGACAGGGACTATCTGATACGCAGTATTTT.